Following are 29 T cell receptor beta chains from one sample sequenced in a study of T cell clones after liver transplantation. Method: immunoSEQ multiplex PCR; TCRdb's copy keeps in-frame clones and lacks some. The sample includes nearly 15,000 clones, roughly 85% of them seen just once. This specimen consisted of CD8+ T cells from blood, obtained approximately 45 months after liver transplant. The receptors here all came from a human patient who received a liver transplant. Some T cells could come from the graft donor.

The V and J genes are TRBV5-1 and TRBJ2-2; D uncertain. V gave up 7 bases and J gave up 0 bases, with 19 bases separating them. Looked up from germline, CDR1 is SGHRS and CDR2 is YFSETQ. The CDR3 consists of 17 residues. Here the CDR3 DNA reads TGCGCCAGCCGCCCAATTTTGTCCGTCGCGAACACCGGGGAGCTGTTTTTT. This encodes CASRPILSVANTGELFF.

The V and J genes are TRBV5-1 and TRBJ2-1; 9 positions match TRBD2. Germline CDR1 and CDR2: SGHRS and YFSETQ. This CDR3 spans 14 amino acids. The junction had 5 bases not matched to a gene; V was cut back by 3 bases and J by 7 bases. In DNA, the CDR3 is TGCGCCAGCAGCTGGTTAGCGGGAGCTAATGAGCAGTTCTTC. Translating gives CASSWLAGANEQFF.

This rearrangement joins TRBV12-5 to TRBJ2-1; TRBD2 agrees at 12 bases. V dropped 5 bases and J dropped 1; count of bases not matched to a gene: 6. CDR1 is LGHNT, CDR2 FRNRAP, per germline. This CDR3 has 17 residues. Here the CDR3 DNA reads TGTGCTAGTGGTAGCGGACTAGCGGGAAGGTCCTACAATGAGCAGTTCTTC. Protein product: CASGSGLAGRSYNEQFF.

The chain employs TRBV20-1 and TRBJ1-1, with D hard to call. This CDR3 is built from 8 residues. In germline, CDR1 is DFQATT, CDR2 SNEGSKA (reference sequence). Trimming stripped 3 bases from V and 7 bases from J, with 0 bases between. CDR3 coding DNA: TGCAGTGCTAGTGAAGCTTTCTTT. Translating it yields CSASEAFF.

The gene calls are TRBV4-1 and TRBJ2-5; D is unresolved. The germline gives CDR1 MGHRA, CDR2 YSYEKL. Trimming removed 1 base from V and 7 bases from J, with 16 bases in between. The CDR3 runs to 15 residues. CDR3 sequence reads: CASSQVVGVRRTQYF. DNA for the CDR3: TGCGCCAGCAGCCAAGTGGTTGGGGTCCGGAGGACCCAGTACTTC.

The rearrangement uses TRBV6-1 and TRBJ1-5, with D perhaps matching TRBD1 (6 bases). Deletions cut 1 base from V and 4 bases from J, with 8 bases between. The CDR3 has 14 amino acids. The germline CDR1 and CDR2 sequences are MNHNS and SASEGT. The CDR3 coding sequence is TGTGCCAGCAGTGAAGGGACAGAGAATCAGCCCCAGCATTTT. It encodes CASSEGTENQPQHF.

This rearrangement joins TRBV16 to TRBJ2-7; D remains ambiguous. Trimming took off 0 bases at V and 2 bases at J, with 11 bases between the two ends. The CDR3 contains 15 residues. The germline CDR1 and CDR2 sequences are KGHSY and FQNENV. Here the CDR3 reads CASSQSAVSPYEQYF. The CDR3 DNA sequence: TGTGCCAGCAGCCAATCGGCTGTCTCCCCCTACGAGCAGTACTTC.

In nucleotides, the CDR3 is TGCAGCGTTGAAGGGACAGGAAGGGGCTACGAGCAGTACTTC. This gives the protein CSVEGTGRGYEQYF. This rearrangement joins TRBV29-1 to TRBJ2-7; 7 nucleotides agree with TRBD1. Losses at the gene ends were 1 base for V and 3 bases for J; bases not matched to a gene: 6. CDR1 is SQVTM, CDR2 ANQGSEA, per germline. This CDR3 is built from 14 residues.

The V and J genes are TRBV19 and TRBJ2-1; D is undetermined. This CDR3 is built from 11 residues. Germline loops: CDR1 LNHDA, CDR2 SQIVND (reference sequence). V dropped 4 bases and J dropped 2 bases, with 0 bases sitting between them. Here the CDR3 DNA reads TGTGCCAGTAGTACCTACAATGAGCAGTTCTTC. Translation: CASSTYNEQFF.

This chain joins TRBV6-6 and TRBJ2-7; weak D call: TRBD1 (5 bases). V was pared by 2 bases and J by 5 bases, with 10 bases between. This CDR3 is built from 13 residues. Per the germline V gene, CDR1 is MNHNY and CDR2 is SVGAGI (reference sequence). The CDR3 loop reads CASSYAGIDEQYF. The CDR3 nucleotides are TGTGCCAGCAGTTACGCAGGGATCGACGAGCAGTACTTC.

The chain joins TRBV19 to TRBJ1-2, with D perhaps TRBD1 (6 bases). The CDR3 runs to 13 residues. CDR1 and CDR2 (germline): LNHDA, SQIVND (reference sequence). The V gene lost 3 bases and the J gene lost 7 bases, with 12 bases spanning the gap. The CDR3 sequence is CASSIGQRGGYTF. For the CDR3, the DNA is TGTGCCAGTAGTATCGGACAGCGAGGTGGCTACACCTTC.

In DNA, the CDR3 is TGTGCCAGCAGGTCGGGCAACGCGTATGGCTACACCTTC. This gives the protein CASRSGNAYGYTF. The rearrangement uses TRBV6-5 and TRBJ1-2; D gene uncertain. This CDR3 comprises 13 residues. Per the germline V gene, CDR1 is MNHEY and CDR2 is SVGAGI. V lost 6 bases and J lost 5, with 13 bases in between.

The chain recombines TRBV7-9 with TRBJ2-2; tentative D call: TRBD1 (5 bases). V lost 6 bases and J 8 bases, leaving 13 bases between the germline ends. The germline gives CDR1 SEHNR, CDR2 FQNEAQ (reference sequence). This CDR3 has 13 residues. CDR3 sequence: CASRPQVPGELFF. CDR3 DNA sequence: TGTGCCAGCAGACCACAGGTTCCTGGGGAGCTGTTTTTT. The full variable domain, its missing parts supplied by reference TRBV7-9 and TRBJ2-2, is DTGVSQNPRHKITKRGQNVTFRCDPISEHNRLYWYRQTLGQGPEFLTYFQNEAQLEKSRLLSDRFSAERPKGSFSTLEIQRTEQGDSAMYLCASRPQVPGELFFGEGSRLTVL.

V is TRBV7-2 and J is TRBJ2-1, with D possibly being TRBD1 (6 bases). The CDR3 is made up of 19 amino acids. Germline CDR1 and CDR2: SGHTA and FQGNSA. V dropped 1 base and J dropped 0 bases, with 19 bases sitting between them. The CDR3 DNA reads as TGTGCCAGCAGCTTAGTTGTCTCGCCCGAGGACAGCTCCTACAATGAGCAGTTCTTC. Translated, it gives CASSLVVSPEDSSYNEQFF.

This clone was counted a few times. This chain connects TRBV5-8 to TRBJ2-7, with D possibly matching TRBD1 (6 bases). CDR3 length equals 13 residues. Germline CDR1 is SGHTS and CDR2 is YDEGEE. The V end lost 5 bases, the J end lost 4 bases, and 13 bases lay between the germline ends. CDR3 in amino acids: CASRSGHTYEQYF. The CDR3, as DNA: TGTGCCAGCAGGTCGGGACATACGTACGAGCAGTACTTC.

The genes are TRBV5-4 and TRBJ2-3; TRBD1 matches at 10 bases. V was pared by 4 bases and J by 4 bases, with 3 bases of the junction left unmatched. Per germline, CDR1 SGHNT and CDR2 YYREEE (reference sequence). The CDR3 has 14 residues. The CDR3 here is CASSPGQGSDTQYF. The CDR3 coding sequence is TGTGCCAGCAGCCCGGGACAGGGGTCAGATACGCAGTATTTT.

CDR3 residues: CSFSWNTEAFF. In nucleotides, the CDR3 is TGCAGCTTTTCATGGAACACTGAAGCTTTCTTT. The chain carries TRBV29-1 and TRBJ1-1, with D uncertain. Germline loops: CDR1 SQVTM, CDR2 ANQGSEA. The length of the CDR3 is 11 residues. Trimming cost V 8 bases and J 1 base, with 8 bases left between them.

V gene TRBV6-1 combines with J gene TRBJ1-6; 11 positions match TRBD1. This CDR3 has 15 residues. Germline CDR1 and CDR2: MNHNS and SASEGT. V gave up 1 base and J gave up 8 bases; unmatched junction bases: 1. The CDR3 loop reads CASSEEDRGHSPLHF. In DNA form, the CDR3 reads TGTGCCAGCAGTGAAGAGGACAGGGGGCATTCACCCCTCCACTTT.

This clone is labeled medium-sized. CDR3 nucleotide sequence: TGTGCCAGCAGCTCCTTATGGCGGGAGGGTTACGAGCAGTACTTC. Residues: CASSSLWREGYEQYF. The rearrangement uses TRBV7-9 and TRBJ2-7; TRBD2 aligns across 9 bases. CDR1 SEHNR and CDR2 FQNEAQ come from the germline V gene (reference sequence). After removal of 4 bases from V and 4 bases from J, the junction contained 8 bases not matched to a gene. The CDR3 is 15 residues long.

CDR3 amino acids: CASSLASGRDYNIQYF. CDR3 sequence (DNA): TGTGCCAGCAGTTTAGCTAGCGGGAGGGATTATAACATTCAGTACTTC. The chain links TRBV27 to TRBJ2-4, with 12 bases matching TRBD2. The CDR3 sequence is 16 residues long. The germline V gene has CDR1 MNHEY and CDR2 SMNVEV (reference sequence). V shed 2 bases, J shed 7 bases, and the junction held 6 bases outside the gene matches.

This clone appeared a few times. The CDR3 nucleotides read TGTGCCAGCAGTTTATCGACCGGGATGCATGGCTACACCTTC. It is translated as CASSLSTGMHGYTF. The V call is TRBV27, the J call TRBJ1-2; D is ambiguous. Germline loops: CDR1 MNHEY, CDR2 SMNVEV (reference sequence). V was trimmed by 0 bases and J by 6 bases, leaving 11 bases between them. The CDR3 has 14 residues.

The V gene is TRBV6-7, the J gene TRBJ2-1, with 11 bases identical to TRBD2. TRBV6-7 is an ORF for which the function is uncertain. This CDR3 has 14 residues. J gave up 7 bases and V 7 bases, and 6 bases lay outside the gene matches. The CDR3 sequence is CASKIAGGGNEQFF. DNA of the CDR3: TGTGCCAGCAAGATAGCGGGAGGGGGGAATGAGCAGTTCTTC.

J is TRBJ1-2 and V is TRBV29-1; no reliable D call. Trimming cost V 8 bases and J 8 bases, with 12 bases left between them. CDR1 SQVTM and CDR2 ANQGSEA come from the germline V gene. The CDR3 is 10 amino acids. DNA of the CDR3: TGCAGCCCTGTGGTCCGGGGCTACACCTTC. This sequence encodes CSPVVRGYTF.

The chain employs TRBV19 and TRBJ2-7, with D perhaps given as TRBD1 or TRBD2 (6 bases each). Trimming left V 3 bases short and J 4 bases short, with 13 bases between. Germline values: CDR1 LNHDA, CDR2 SQIVND (reference sequence). This CDR3 spans 14 amino acids. CDR3 coding DNA: TGTGCCAGTAGTATCGGAGGGGGGAATTACGAGCAGTACTTC. Amino acids: CASSIGGGNYEQYF.

The chain is built from TRBV5-5 and TRBJ1-1; TRBD1 aligns across 8 bases. The germline gives CDR1 SGHKS, CDR2 YYEKEE (reference sequence). This CDR3 is 15 amino acids long. Trimming took 7 bases from V and 5 from J; bases not matched to a gene: 13. CDR3 region: CASLDRDGRWTEAFF. The DNA for the CDR3 is TGTGCCAGCTTGGACAGGGACGGACGGTGGACTGAAGCTTTCTTT.

The chain carries TRBV28 and TRBJ2-7, with D unresolved. Looked up from germline, CDR1 is MDHEN and CDR2 is SYDVKM. This CDR3 spans 12 amino acids. V dropped 5 bases and J dropped 5 bases, with 10 bases sitting between them. The CDR3 protein is CASSLIRDEQYF. DNA of the CDR3: TGTGCCAGCAGTCTCATTCGTGACGAGCAGTACTTC.

The rearrangement uses TRBV5-5 and TRBJ1-1, with TRBD1 matching over 12 bases. CDR3 length: 17 residues. Trimming removed 3 bases from V and 1 base from J; junction bases left unmatched: 7. Looked up from germline, CDR1 is SGHKS and CDR2 is YYEKEE (reference sequence). The CDR3 sequence is CASSSRDRGLGNTEAFF. The CDR3 bases are TGTGCCAGCAGCTCCCGGGACAGGGGGCTCGGGAACACTGAAGCTTTCTTT.

CDR3 in amino acids: CASSWAGASYEQYF. The DNA for the CDR3 is TGTGCCAGCAGTTGGGCAGGGGCATCCTACGAGCAGTACTTC. This chain links TRBV27 with TRBJ2-7; tentatively, D is TRBD1 (6 bases). This CDR3 is built from 14 residues. The germline V and J ends were trimmed by 4 bases and 1 base, with 11 bases remaining between them. Germline loops: CDR1 MNHEY, CDR2 SMNVEV (reference sequence).

The sample holds a few counts of this clone. CDR3 DNA sequence: TGCGCCAGCAGCCAAGATTCAGGGGTTGGTCAGCCCCAGCATTTT. The encoded protein is CASSQDSGVGQPQHF. The chain employs TRBV4-3 and TRBJ1-5; perhaps TRBD1 as D (6 bases). Germline CDR1 LGHNA, CDR2 YSLEER. The CDR3 consists of 15 residues. Trimming stripped 0 bases from V and 6 bases from J, with 12 bases between.